This TCR beta chain was captured by sequencing in a study of identical twins. This clonotype was found a few times. The trim removed 1 base at V and 0 bases at J, leaving 7 bases unmatched. This CDR3 has 19 amino acids. CDR1 and CDR2 from the germline V gene are KGHSH and LQKENI. TCRdb re-derived calls from the 5' RACE reads in MiXCR, one entry per CDR3 protein. In the table there are about 530,000 distinct CDR3 sequences, 13% to 15% of which are singletons. The sample was also linked to a second study, of yellow fever vaccine responses in identical twins.

The chain carries TRBV18 and TRBJ2-5; TRBD2 matches at 14 bases. The receptor was derived from a woman aged 18-29 years in good health. The sample comprised CD4+ T cells sorted from blood. CDR3 residues: CASSPRGTSGSTYQETQYF. The CDR3, as DNA: TGTGCCAGCTCACCACGTGGGACTAGCGGGAGTACCTACCAAGAGACCCAGTACTTC.